These T cell receptor beta chains were read from a single sample in a study of T cell changes during pregnancy in multiple sclerosis. Clones were read by immunoSEQ multiplex PCR, and TCRdb kept only the in-frame ones, dropping some. Counted here are approximately 88,000 clones, 90% to 95% occurring once; the ten biggest clones make up under 1.2%. The sequenced sample was peripheral blood, obtained in the second trimester of pregnancy. The receptors stem from a female donor with multiple sclerosis, enrolled in a pregnancy study. CDR3s leave out the opening cysteine and the closing phenylalanine or tryptophan. The D gene is left open where the match is weak.

TRBV11-1,TRBD1,TRBJ2-3,ASRIGQGYTDTQY
TRBV28,TRBD1,TRBJ1-5,ASSLGQGRQPQH
TRBV5-1,TRBD1,TRBJ1-5,ASKAGQGANQPQH
TRBV30,NA,TRBJ2-7,ALLGGASSYEQY
TRBV27,TRBD2,TRBJ2-3,ASRSLGGGLDTQY
TRBV5-1,NA,TRBJ1-2,ASSLDQVQANYGYT
TRBV30,TRBD1,TRBJ1-2,AWSRQGFGGYT
TRBV29-1,TRBD1,TRBJ2-7,SVRTGGSYEQY
TRBV7-8,TRBD2,TRBJ2-7,ASSHGTSGRYEQY
TRBV18,NA,TRBJ2-7,ASSLTRGNEQY
TRBV4-3,TRBD1,TRBJ2-5,ASSKWGTGTGTETQY
TRBV6-5,NA,TRBJ2-5,ASSYSAGVETQY
TRBV5-6,TRBD2,TRBJ2-7,ASSRRTSGSQYEQY
TRBV5-7,NA,TRBJ1-2,ASSFTKIVPGTNYGYT
TRBV5-1,TRBD1,TRBJ1-5,ASRLGTGSQTPQH
TRBV19,TRBD1,TRBJ2-7,ASSPGQTPEQY
TRBV5-4,TRBD2,TRBJ2-7,ASSPEPTSTEQY
TRBV28,TRBD2,TRBJ2-5,ASSFQWSVTSGRETQY
TRBV4-2,TRBD1,TRBJ1-1,ASSQGDRENTEAF
TRBV5-1,NA,TRBJ1-3,ASSPEGQGFSGNTIY
TRBV7-3,TRBD1,TRBJ2-1,ASSRQGSSYNEQF
TRBV27,TRBD1,TRBJ2-2,ASSLSGWDSTGELF
TRBV15,NA,TRBJ2-5,ATSRDHGFQATQY
TRBV2,TRBD2,TRBJ2-3,ASSEAVAGPGDTQY
TRBV9,TRBD1,TRBJ2-2,ASSPRQGENTGELF
TRBV7-8,NA,TRBJ2-3,ASSSRTTLRSDTQY
TRBV7-9,NA,TRBJ1-4,ASSWGEAGNEKLF
TRBV5-3,TRBD2,TRBJ2-1,ARHMPFSGRAHNEQF
TRBV5-8,TRBD1,TRBJ2-7,ASSPTTGTPYEQY
TRBV19,NA,TRBJ1-5,ASSTHARGNYNQPQH
TRBV4-1,NA,TRBJ2-5,ASSQAASAETQY
TRBV30,TRBD1,TRBJ2-1,AWSGDRNEQF
TRBV27,NA,TRBJ2-6,ASGLQVSGANVLT
TRBV27,NA,TRBJ2-7,ASSRRGREQY
TRBV30,NA,TRBJ1-1,AWSRLHTEAF
TRBV28,NA,TRBJ2-7,ASSLPGPRRYEQY
TRBV2,TRBD1,TRBJ1-4,ASSAGQGGEKLF
TRBV15,NA,TRBJ1-2,ATWKGDYGYT
TRBV5-1,NA,TRBJ2-2,ASTYRPGDRWTGELF
TRBV27,NA,TRBJ1-2,ASSFGGYYGYT
TRBV5-4,NA,TRBJ2-7,ASSLGPSGYEQY
TRBV29-1,NA,TRBJ2-3,SARTDGSDTQY
TRBV27,NA,TRBJ2-1,ASSPRVPEQF
TRBV6-5,NA,TRBJ2-1,ASSYSTVSSYNEQF
TRBV30,TRBD1,TRBJ2-1,AWSTGTGDNEQF
TRBV2,NA,TRBJ2-7,ASSDRQGRGEQY
TRBV7-8,TRBD1,TRBJ1-1,ASSRRGQGNTEAF
TRBV5-1,NA,TRBJ1-4,ASSLDQGGGGEKLF
TRBV28,NA,TRBJ1-5,ASRLDSSNQPQH
TRBV27,NA,TRBJ1-2,ASSLSGGGNYYGYT